These 25 T cell receptor beta chains share one sample of origin, sequenced in a study of T cell responses to AZD1222 COVID-19 vaccine. Clones were sequenced by immunoSEQ multiplex PCR, and TCRdb holds only the in-frame ones, with some missing. The sample yields 65,000 to 100,000 clones, more than 85% seen once. The specimen was peripheral blood, collected 28 days after the second AZD1222 dose. The receptors here all came from an adult who received the AZD1222 COVID-19 vaccine.

V gene TRBV7-2 combines with J gene TRBJ2-1, with 9 bases lining up with TRBD2. Germline CDR1 is SGHTA and CDR2 is FQGNSA. The CDR3 length is 16 residues. The ends lost 1 base at V and 6 bases at J; junction bases unmatched: 7. The CDR3 bases are TGTGCCAGCAGCTTAGTAGCGGGAGTCCCATCCAATGAGCAGTTCTTC. It specifies CASSLVAGVPSNEQFF.

The rearrangement joins TRBV7-3 to TRBJ1-1; D remains unclear. Germline CDR1 and CDR2: SGHTA and FQGTGA. The germline V and J ends were trimmed by 6 bases and 1 base, with 12 bases remaining between them. This CDR3 region has 14 residues. The CDR3 DNA follows: TGTGCCAGCAGGGTTGGAAACCAGAACACTGAAGCTTTCTTT. Amino acids: CASRVGNQNTEAFF. The full variable domain, completed using reference TRBV7-3 and TRBJ1-1, is GAGVSQTPSNKVTEKGKYVELRCDPISGHTALYWYRQSLGQGPEFLIYFQGTGAADDSGLPNDRFFAVRPEGSVSTLKIQRTERGDSAVYLCASRVGNQNTEAFFGQGTRLTVV.

At least ten counts were recorded for this clone. The chain has TRBV7-3 and TRBJ1-1; 10 nucleotides align to TRBD1. The germline V gene has CDR1 SGHTA and CDR2 FQGTGA. J lost 5 bases, V lost 0 bases, and 3 bases had no gene match. This CDR3 has 15 residues. This chain's CDR3 is CASSLTTGGTTEAFF. CDR3 DNA: TGTGCCAGCAGCTTAACGACAGGGGGCACGACTGAAGCTTTCTTT.

The chain links TRBV28 to TRBJ2-7; 10 bases are shared with TRBD2. The germline CDR1 and CDR2 sequences are MDHEN and SYDVKM. V lost 5 bases to trimming and J lost 5 bases; unmatched junction nucleotides: 12. This CDR3 is 16 amino acids long. For the CDR3, the DNA is TGTGCCAGCAGTGTTCTAGCGGGAGTAGGTAAGGACGAGCAGTACTTC. The encoded protein is CASSVLAGVGKDEQYF.

V is TRBV12-3 or TRBV12-4 and J is TRBJ2-5, with 8 bases matching TRBD1. The junction had 6 bases not matched to a gene; V was cut back by 7 bases and J by 5 bases. CDR3 length: 13 residues. The CDR3 sequence is CASTGQGRETQYF. DNA for the CDR3: TGTGCCAGCACAGGACAGGGTCGGGAGACCCAGTACTTC.

The chain combines TRBV27 with TRBJ2-3; D is unresolved. The CDR3 extends over 12 amino acids. Germline V gives CDR1 MNHEY, CDR2 SMNVEV (reference sequence). The V gene lost 6 bases and the J gene lost 3 bases, with 7 bases spanning the gap. The CDR3 loop is CASRGRTDTQYF. The DNA of the CDR3 is TGTGCCAGCAGAGGGCGAACAGATACGCAGTATTTT.

The V gene is TRBV19, the J gene TRBJ2-2; the D gene is possibly TRBD1 (6 bases). The CDR3 has 15 amino acids. V lost 4 bases, J lost 4 bases, and 13 bases lay in between. In germline, CDR1 is LNHDA, CDR2 SQIVND (reference sequence). The CDR3 protein is CASSNVQGFTGELFF. The CDR3 bases are TGTGCCAGTAGTAACGTACAGGGTTTCACCGGGGAGCTGTTTTTT.

This chain joins TRBV2 and TRBJ1-2, with a tentative D call TRBD1 (5 bases). The germline gives CDR1 SNHLY, CDR2 FYNNEI. The length of the CDR3 is 15 residues. CDR3 sequence: CARGLQTVEGFGYTF. The CDR3 DNA reads TGTGCTAGGGGCCTCCAGACAGTGGAGGGCTTTGGCTACACCTTC.

V gene TRBV19 combines with J gene TRBJ2-1, with 12 bases that match TRBD2. Germline lookup yields CDR1 LNHDA and CDR2 SQIVND (reference sequence). V was clipped by 6 bases and J by 1 base; unmatched bases: 4. The CDR3 covers 16 residues. CDR3 in DNA: TGTGCCAGTAGCCCACTAGCGGGAGGTTCCTACAATGAGCAGTTCTTC. The encoded protein is CASSPLAGGSYNEQFF. The complete variable domain, with remaining parts taken from reference TRBV19 and TRBJ2-1, reads DGGITQSPKYLFRKEGQNVTLSCEQNLNHDAMYWYRQDPGQGLRLIYYSQIVNDFQKGDIAEGYSVSREKKESFPLTVTSAQKNPTAFYLCASSPLAGGSYNEQFFGPGTRLTVL.

V usage is TRBV10-3 and J usage is TRBJ1-1; 7 nucleotides agree with TRBD1. Trimming cost V 6 bases and J 3 bases; bases outside gene matches: 4. This CDR3 comprises 13 residues. Germline V CDR1 and CDR2: ENHRY, SYGVKD. The CDR3 DNA is TGTGCCATCAGCGGGACAGCTTACACTGAAGCTTTCTTT. Protein product: CAISGTAYTEAFF.

The chain combines TRBV19 with TRBJ2-2; D is ambiguous. Germline-derived CDR1 and CDR2 are LNHDA and SQIVND (reference sequence). The CDR3 runs to 16 residues. V gave up 3 bases and J gave up 0 bases, with 11 bases separating them. CDR3: CASSMHRAANTGELFF. The CDR3 DNA reads as TGTGCCAGTAGTATGCACAGAGCTGCGAACACCGGGGAGCTGTTTTTT.

The chain carries TRBV2 and TRBJ2-2; D is possibly TRBD2 (5 bases). Germline V gene data show CDR1 as SNHLY and CDR2 as FYNNEI. Trimming took 6 bases from V and 6 from J, leaving 8 bases between them. The CDR3 consists of 12 residues. CDR3 in amino acids: CASRQEAGELFF. The DNA of the CDR3 is TGTGCCAGCAGGCAGGAGGCCGGGGAGCTGTTTTTT.

The gene calls are TRBV5-1 and TRBJ2-1, with TRBD2 identical over 8 bases. This CDR3 has 20 amino acids. Germline V gives CDR1 SGHRS, CDR2 YFSETQ. The junction had 18 bases not matched to a gene; V was cut back by 4 bases and J by 0 bases. CDR3 DNA sequence: TGCGCCAGCAGCATCTCTTGGGTAGCGGGGAGGGCAAGCTCCTACAATGAGCAGTTCTTC. It yields the protein CASSISWVAGRASSYNEQFF.

V gene TRBV19 combines with J gene TRBJ1-1; no definite D call. Trimming pared 4 bases from V and 0 bases from J, leaving 6 bases between. The germline V gene has CDR1 LNHDA and CDR2 SQIVND (reference sequence). CDR3 length equals 13 residues. The CDR3 here is CASSNGLNTEAFF. In DNA form, the CDR3 reads TGTGCCAGTAGTAACGGCTTGAACACTGAAGCTTTCTTT.

V usage is TRBV11-2 and J usage is TRBJ1-4, with 7 bases aligning to TRBD1. The ends lost 3 bases at V and 10 bases at J; junction bases unmatched: 11. The CDR3 length is 15 residues. The germline CDR1 and CDR2 sequences are SGHAT and FQNNGV. The CDR3 DNA is TGTGCCAGCAGCTTCTCAGGGGGGCGAGGGGTAAAACTGTTTTTT. Translating gives CASSFSGGRGVKLFF.

This clone was observed once. This chain uses TRBV7-8 with TRBJ1-2, with D unresolved. CDR3 length equals 14 residues. The V gene's germline CDR1 is SGHVS and CDR2 FQNEAQ. The V and J ends lost 6 bases and 3 bases respectively, with 14 bases between them. In nucleotides, the CDR3 is TGTGCCAGCAGTCTCTCCTTTGAGGACTATGGCTACACCTTC. As protein: CASSLSFEDYGYTF.

This rearrangement joins TRBV30 to TRBJ1-2; the D is unclear. Germline V gene lookup returns CDR1 GTSNPN and CDR2 SVGIG (reference sequence). The CDR3 runs to 10 residues. V lost 4 bases and J lost 7, with 7 bases in between. The CDR3 nucleotides are TGTGCCTGGAAAAGCTCTGGCTACACCTTC. Protein sequence: CAWKSSGYTF.

The J gene is TRBJ2-3, the V gene TRBV25-1; D not certain. The germline CDR1 and CDR2 sequences are MGHDK and SYGVNS. This CDR3 is built from 11 residues. V lost 8 bases to trimming and J lost 5 bases, with 8 bases between them. This chain's CDR3 is CASLIGDTQYF. CDR3 coding DNA: TGTGCCAGCCTCATAGGAGATACGCAGTATTTT.

The chain combines TRBV27 with TRBJ1-2; D is possibly TRBD1 (5 bases). CDR1 and CDR2 (germline): MNHEY, SMNVEV (reference sequence). The CDR3 totals 21 residues. Trimming took off 5 bases at V and 0 bases at J, with 31 bases between the two ends. CDR3 nucleotide sequence: TGTGCCAGCAGTCCGAATACCCTACCGGGGCGTAGGACTCCCGCTAACTATGGCTACACCTTC. Amino acid sequence: CASSPNTLPGRRTPANYGYTF.

The rearrangement links TRBV10-3 to TRBJ2-1; no definite D call. Germline CDR1 reads ENHRY; CDR2 reads SYGVKD. V lost 7 bases and J lost 3, with 4 bases in between. The CDR3 loop spans 11 amino acids. CDR3 amino acids: CAIKGYNEQFF. CDR3 nucleotide sequence: TGTGCCATCAAAGGCTACAATGAGCAGTTCTTC.

This chain connects TRBV6-5 to TRBJ1-1; D is undetermined. Looked up from germline, CDR1 is MNHEY and CDR2 is SVGAGI. The CDR3 sequence is 12 residues long. Trimming took 5 bases from V and 3 from J, leaving 7 bases between them. CDR3 DNA: TGTGCCAGCAGTCCTGGGTACACTGAAGCTTTCTTT. Translation gives CASSPGYTEAFF.

The chain employs TRBV2 and TRBJ2-5, with D perhaps matching TRBD2 (6 bases). V lost 6 bases to trimming and J lost 5 bases, with 16 bases between them. The germline V gene has CDR1 SNHLY and CDR2 FYNNEI. The CDR3 consists of 14 residues. CDR3 nucleotides: TGTGCCAGCAGACTTGACAGCGGGCGGGAGACCCAGTACTTC. This translates into CASRLDSGRETQYF.

The chain couples TRBV6-5 to TRBJ2-5, with unresolved D. The ends were cut back, 6 bases at V and 0 bases at J, with 8 bases in the middle. The CDR3 loop spans 13 amino acids. Germline-derived CDR1 and CDR2 are MNHEY and SVGAGI. This chain's CDR3 is CASSPDDQETQYF. CDR3 DNA sequence: TGTGCCAGCAGCCCGGACGACCAAGAGACCCAGTACTTC.

The chain combines TRBV6-1 with TRBJ1-3, with 7 bases fitting TRBD1. V was pared by 2 bases and J by 0 bases, with 13 bases of the junction left unmatched. The CDR3 consists of 19 residues. CDR1 and CDR2 from the germline V gene are MNHNS and SASEGT. Here the CDR3 reads CASSESATGQIFSGNTIYF. The CDR3 nucleotides are TGTGCCAGCAGTGAAAGTGCGACAGGGCAGATTTTCTCTGGAAACACCATATATTTT.

V and J are TRBV6-2 or TRBV6-3 and TRBJ2-7, with TRBD1 matching 10 bases. The CDR3 extends over 15 amino acids. The germline gives CDR1 MNHEY, CDR2 SVGEGT. V gave up 6 bases and J gave up 2 bases; unmatched junction bases: 7. This chain's CDR3 is CASSRTGTGAYEQYF. In nucleotides, the CDR3 is TGTGCCAGCAGCCGTACCGGGACAGGGGCCTACGAGCAGTACTTC.